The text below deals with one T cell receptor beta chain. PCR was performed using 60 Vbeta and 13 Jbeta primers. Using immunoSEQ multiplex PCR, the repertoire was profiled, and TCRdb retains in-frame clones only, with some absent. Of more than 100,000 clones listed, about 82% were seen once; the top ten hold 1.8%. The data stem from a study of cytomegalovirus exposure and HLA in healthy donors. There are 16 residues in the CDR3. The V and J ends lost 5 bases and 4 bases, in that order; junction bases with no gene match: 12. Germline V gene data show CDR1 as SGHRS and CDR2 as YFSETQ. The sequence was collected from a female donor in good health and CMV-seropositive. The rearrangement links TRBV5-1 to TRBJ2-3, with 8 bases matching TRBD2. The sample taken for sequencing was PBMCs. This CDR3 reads CASRTSGRGFPDTQYF. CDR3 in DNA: TGCGCCAGCAGAACGTCCGGGAGGGGCTTCCCAGATACGCAGTATTTT.